This T cell receptor (beta chain) derives from a study of T cells in women clearing cervical HPV infection. Study-wide background: For cases, blood was sampled a median 149 days after lesion detection, interquartile range roughly 80 to 200 days.

Cervical HPV DNA detected by MY09/MY11 PCR, typed by dot-blot. The repertoire was sequenced with immunoSEQ multiplex PCR; TCRdb's copy has only in-frame clones and lacks some. The table lists about 36,000 clones. Sequenced sample: blood buffy coat. The sequence came from a woman between 18 and 70 years old with a cervical HPV16 infection that either progressed to CIN3+ or cleared (not recorded which).

The sequenced part of the CDR3 DNA is TGTGCCAGCTCACCACGAGGGGGTCAGGAG. Translation gives CASSPRGGQE. Given in full, the CDR3 is CASSPRGGQEAFF. The chain recombines TRBV18 with TRBJ1-1; a possible D gene is TRBD1 (6 bases). The read ends 3 residues before the CDR3 terminus; that terminus is restored from the germline J gene. The germline gives CDR1 KGHSH, CDR2 LQKENI. The CDR3 runs 13 residues.